This T cell receptor (beta chain) was retrieved from a study of metastatic and nonmetastatic thyroid tumors. Study in general: Repertoires from blood and tumor or nodule tissue of malignant and benign thyroid patients were compared.

Patients had received no treatment of any kind before thyroid surgery. Germline V gene sequence: CDR1 MGHDK, CDR2 SYGVNS. This CDR3 is built from 19 residues. TCRdb re-called the PCR reads with MiXCR. The sample yields about 92,000 clones, 14% to 15% seen once. In regard to this clone: One end of the junction varies from germline; a read error may be responsible.

Sequencing was performed on blood. The chain joins TRBV25-1 to TRBJ2-2; TRBD2 is a possible D gene (6 bases). This sequence was found in a female donor with papillary thyroid cancer or a benign thyroid nodule (not recorded which). Some clones in this sample may be carry-over from other donors' samples. Here the CDR3 DNA reads TGTGCCAGCAGTCCACGGGGGTGGGGAGACCGAGCGAACACCGGGGAGATGTTTTTT. This codes for CASSPRGWGDRANTGEMFF. The full variable domain, rest sourced from reference TRBV25-1 and TRBJ2-2, is EADIYQTPRYLVIGTGKKITLECSQTMGHDKMYWYQQDPGMELHLIHYSYGVNSTEKGDLSSESTVSRIRTEHFPLTLESARPSHTSQYLCASSPRGWGDRANTGEMFFGEGSRLTVL.